This section outlines one T cell receptor beta chain sequence together with its context. Germline V CDR1 and CDR2: SGHTA, FQGTGA. This CDR3 spans 19 amino acids. V lost 5 bases, J lost 0 bases, and 12 bases stayed unmatched. This sample was taken from a study of blood T cell repertoires in COVID-19. Background on the study: Some COVID-19 samples were acute and others convalescent; all came from the United States, Italy and Spain.

Repertoires were generated with immunoSEQ multiplex PCR, while TCRdb's copy carries only in-frame clones and drops some. The data show roughly 8,700 clones, with about 88% seen just once and approximately 7.5% held by the top ten. The chain has TRBV7-3 and TRBJ2-6, with 8 bases matching TRBD1. The specimen was peripheral blood. This sequence originates from a human donor with active COVID-19. The donor label of this sample is uncertain. As DNA, the CDR3 is TGTGCCAGCAGCCCATCCGGACAGGGAAGTCTCTCTGGGGCCAACGTCCTGACTTTC. This translates into CASSPSGQGSLSGANVLTF.